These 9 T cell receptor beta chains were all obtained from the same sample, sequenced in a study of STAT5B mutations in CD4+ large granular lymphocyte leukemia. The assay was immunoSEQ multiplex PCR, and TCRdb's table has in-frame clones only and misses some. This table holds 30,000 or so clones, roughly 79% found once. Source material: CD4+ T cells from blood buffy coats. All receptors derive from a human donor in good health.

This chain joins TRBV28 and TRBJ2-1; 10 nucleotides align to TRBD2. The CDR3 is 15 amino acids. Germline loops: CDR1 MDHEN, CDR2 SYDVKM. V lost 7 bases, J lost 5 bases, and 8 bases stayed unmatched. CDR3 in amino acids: CASIVSGRFHNEQFF. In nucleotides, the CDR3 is TGTGCCAGCATCGTTAGCGGGAGGTTTCACAATGAGCAGTTCTTC.

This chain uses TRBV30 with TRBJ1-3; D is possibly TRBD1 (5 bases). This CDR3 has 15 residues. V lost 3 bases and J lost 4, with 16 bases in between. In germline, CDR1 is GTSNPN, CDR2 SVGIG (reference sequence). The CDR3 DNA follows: TGTGCCTGGAGCGGGACCCCGCGCTCCGGAAACACCATATATTTT. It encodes CAWSGTPRSGNTIYF.

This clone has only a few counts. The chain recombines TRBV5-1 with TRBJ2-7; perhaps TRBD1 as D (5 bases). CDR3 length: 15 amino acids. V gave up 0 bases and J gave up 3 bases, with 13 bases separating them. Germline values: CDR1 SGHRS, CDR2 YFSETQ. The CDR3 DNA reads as TGCGCCAGCAGCTTGGGGTGGTTGACAGACTACGAGCAGTACTTC. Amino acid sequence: CASSLGWLTDYEQYF.

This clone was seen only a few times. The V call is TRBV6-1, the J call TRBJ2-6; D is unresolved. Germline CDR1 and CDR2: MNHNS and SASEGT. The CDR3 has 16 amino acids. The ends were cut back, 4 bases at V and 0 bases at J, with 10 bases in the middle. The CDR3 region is CASSALVPSGANVLTF. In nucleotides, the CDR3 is TGTGCCAGCAGTGCCCTAGTCCCCTCTGGGGCCAACGTCCTGACTTTC.

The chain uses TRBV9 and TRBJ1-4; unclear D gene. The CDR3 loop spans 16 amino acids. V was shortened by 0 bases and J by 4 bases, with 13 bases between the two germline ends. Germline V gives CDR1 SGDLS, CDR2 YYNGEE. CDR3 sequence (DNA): TGTGCCAGCAGCGTAGGCAGCTCCGGGGTTAATGAAAAACTGTTTTTT. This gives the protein CASSVGSSGVNEKLFF. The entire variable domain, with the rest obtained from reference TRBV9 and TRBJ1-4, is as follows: DSGVTQTPKHLITATGQRVTLRCSPRSGDLSVYWYQQSLDQGLQFLIQYYNGEERAKGNILERFSAQQFPDLHSELNLSSLELGDSALYFCASSVGSSGVNEKLFFGSGTQLSVL.

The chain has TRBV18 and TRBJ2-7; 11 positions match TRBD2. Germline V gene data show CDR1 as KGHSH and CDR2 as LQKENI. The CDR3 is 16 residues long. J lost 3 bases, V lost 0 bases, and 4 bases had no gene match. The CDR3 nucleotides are TGTGCCAGCTCACCACCGGGACTAGCGGTGTTCTACGAGCAGTACTTC. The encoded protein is CASSPPGLAVFYEQYF.

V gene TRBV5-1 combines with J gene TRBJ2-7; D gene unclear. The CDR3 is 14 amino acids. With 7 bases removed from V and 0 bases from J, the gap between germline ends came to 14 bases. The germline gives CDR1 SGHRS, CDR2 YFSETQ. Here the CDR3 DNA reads TGCGCCAGCTGCTATGGCGGAAGCTCCTACGAGCAGTACTTC. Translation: CASCYGGSSYEQYF. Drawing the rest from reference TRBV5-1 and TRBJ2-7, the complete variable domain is KAGVTQTPRYLIKTRGQQVTLSCSPISGHRSVSWYQQTPGQGLQFLFEYFSETQRNKGNFPGRFSGRQFSNSRSEMNVSTLELGDSALYLCASCYGGSSYEQYFGPGTRLTVT.

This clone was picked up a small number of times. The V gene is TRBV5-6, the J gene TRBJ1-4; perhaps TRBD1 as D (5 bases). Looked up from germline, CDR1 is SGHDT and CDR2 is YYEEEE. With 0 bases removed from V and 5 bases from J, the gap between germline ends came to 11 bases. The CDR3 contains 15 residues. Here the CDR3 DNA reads TGTGCCAGCAGCTTGGCTGGACGGACAAATGAAAAACTGTTTTTT. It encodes CASSLAGRTNEKLFF.

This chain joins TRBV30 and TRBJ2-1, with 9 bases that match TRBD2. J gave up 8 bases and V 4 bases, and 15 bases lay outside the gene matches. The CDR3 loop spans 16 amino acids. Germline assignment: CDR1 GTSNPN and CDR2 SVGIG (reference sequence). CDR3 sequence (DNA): TGTGCCTGGAACCTACTAGCGGGTGGGGCTAGGGATGAGCAGTTCTTC. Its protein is CAWNLLAGGARDEQFF. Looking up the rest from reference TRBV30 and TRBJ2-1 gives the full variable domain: SQTIHQWPATLVQPVGSPLSLECTVEGTSNPNLYWYRQAAGRGLQLLFYSVGIGQISSEVPQNLSASRPQDRQFILSSKKLLLSDSGFYLCAWNLLAGGARDEQFFGPGTRLTVL.